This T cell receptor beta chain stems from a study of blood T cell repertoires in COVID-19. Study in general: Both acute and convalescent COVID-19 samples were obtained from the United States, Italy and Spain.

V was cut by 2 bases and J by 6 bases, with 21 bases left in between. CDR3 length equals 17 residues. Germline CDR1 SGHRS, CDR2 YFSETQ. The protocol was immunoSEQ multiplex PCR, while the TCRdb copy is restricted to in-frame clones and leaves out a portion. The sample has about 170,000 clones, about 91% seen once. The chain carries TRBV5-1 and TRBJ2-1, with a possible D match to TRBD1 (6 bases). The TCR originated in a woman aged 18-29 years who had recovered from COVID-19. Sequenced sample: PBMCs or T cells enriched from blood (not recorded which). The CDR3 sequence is CASSFDLQGRSGNEQFF. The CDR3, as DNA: TGCGCCAGCAGCTTTGACCTACAGGGTCGTTCGGGCAATGAGCAGTTCTTC.